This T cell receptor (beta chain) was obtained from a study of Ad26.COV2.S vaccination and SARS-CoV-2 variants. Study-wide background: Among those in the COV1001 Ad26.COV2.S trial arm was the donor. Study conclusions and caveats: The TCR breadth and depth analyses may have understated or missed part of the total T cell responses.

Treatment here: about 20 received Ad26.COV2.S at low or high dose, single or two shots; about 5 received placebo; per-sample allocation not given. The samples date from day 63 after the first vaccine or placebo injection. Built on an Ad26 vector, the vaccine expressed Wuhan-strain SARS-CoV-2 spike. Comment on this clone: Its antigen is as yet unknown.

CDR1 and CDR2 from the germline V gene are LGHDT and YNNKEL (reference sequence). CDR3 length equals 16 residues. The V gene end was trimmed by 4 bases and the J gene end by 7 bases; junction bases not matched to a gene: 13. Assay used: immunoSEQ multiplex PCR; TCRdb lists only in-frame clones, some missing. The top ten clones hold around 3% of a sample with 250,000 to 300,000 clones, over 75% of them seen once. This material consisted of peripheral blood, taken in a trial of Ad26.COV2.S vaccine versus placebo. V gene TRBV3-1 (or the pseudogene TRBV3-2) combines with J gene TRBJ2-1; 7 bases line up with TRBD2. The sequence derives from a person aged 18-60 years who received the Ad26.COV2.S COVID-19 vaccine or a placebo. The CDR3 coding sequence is TGTGCCAGCAGCCTTCAAAGTCCGGGGGGTGGGAATGAGCAGTTCTTC. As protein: CASSLQSPGGGNEQFF.